The subject of this entry is one T cell receptor beta chain. No antigen is known for it. Healthy bone marrow donors supplied every sample. PCR was performed using 60 Vbeta and 13 Jbeta primers. Method: immunoSEQ multiplex PCR; TCRdb's copy keeps in-frame clones and lacks some. The table lists some 250,000 clones, roughly 82% of them singletons. The data originate from a study of cytomegalovirus exposure and HLA in healthy donors. General study findings and limits: A list of approximately 150 TCR beta chains associated with cytomegalovirus was given. Some public TCRs appeared in many individuals, while most sequences were rare. Sequencing depth across donors, presence/absence analyses assumed, was roughly uniform.

The V gene lost 0 bases and the J gene lost 3 bases, with 7 bases spanning the gap. Germline V CDR1 and CDR2: SGDLS, YYNGEE. The CDR3 is 13 amino acids. This receptor was obtained from a woman aged 40-49 years in good health and CMV-seropositive. Sequenced sample: PBMCs. This sequence joins TRBV9 and TRBJ2-7; a possible D gene is TRBD2 (6 bases). Here the CDR3 DNA reads TGTGCCAGCAGCGTAGCGGGGGACTACGAGCAGTACTTC. Residues: CASSVAGDYEQYF.